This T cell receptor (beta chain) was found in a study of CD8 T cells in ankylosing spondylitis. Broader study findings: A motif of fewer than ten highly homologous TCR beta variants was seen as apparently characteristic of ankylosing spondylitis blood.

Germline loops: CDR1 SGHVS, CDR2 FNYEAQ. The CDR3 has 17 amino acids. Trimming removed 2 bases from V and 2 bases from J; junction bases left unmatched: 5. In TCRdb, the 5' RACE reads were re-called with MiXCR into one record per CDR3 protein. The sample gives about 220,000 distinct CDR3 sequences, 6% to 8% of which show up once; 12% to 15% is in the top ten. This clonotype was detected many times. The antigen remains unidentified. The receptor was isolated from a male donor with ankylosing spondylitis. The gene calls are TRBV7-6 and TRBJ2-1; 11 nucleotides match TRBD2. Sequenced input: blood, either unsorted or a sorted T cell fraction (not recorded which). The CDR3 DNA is TGTGCCAGCAGCTTATATAGCGGGGGGGCTACCTACAATGAGCAGTTCTTC. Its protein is CASSLYSGGATYNEQFF.